Here is one TCR beta chain with its context. What it binds is not known. The sample comes from a study of T-cell memory formation after mild COVID-19. Looking at the study overall: TCR clusters mostly belonged to single donors.

Employing constant-segment primers, 5'RACE generated TCR alpha and TCR beta cDNA libraries bearing sample barcodes and UMIs. TCRdb reanalysed the 5' RACE reads using MiXCR and keeps one entry per CDR3 protein. The sample has roughly 240,000 distinct CDR3 sequences; about 16% are singletons. Study outcomes and limitations: Pre-infection memory already had some responding clones, implying cross-reactive memory joined. CD8+ contracting clones occupied EMRA, while CD4+ ones occupied mainly CM and EM.

Trimming removed 3 bases from V and 4 bases from J, with 15 bases in between. The CDR3 spans 14 residues. The germline V gene has CDR1 SQVTM and CDR2 ANQGSEA. Sequenced: PBMCs or a T cell subset sorted from them (not recorded which). The chain uses TRBV29-1 and TRBJ1-2; D not certain. This sequence originates from an adult woman who had mild COVID-19 (a few samples of this study predate the infection). Cell type and time point are not known. CDR3 protein: CSVDPIGRSYGYTF. The CDR3 nucleotides read TGCAGCGTTGACCCAATCGGACGGAGCTATGGCTACACCTTC.